These 21 T cell receptor beta chains were sequenced from one sample in a study of regulatory T cells in long-lasting Graves disease. Construction of TCR beta libraries relied on iRepertoire HTBI primers and on Arm-PCR targeting CDR3 regions. Via MiXCR, TCRdb re-called the multiplex PCR reads, giving one row per CDR3 protein. The sample contains 390,000 or so distinct CDR3 sequences, about 10% of which appear only once. As for time point: newly diagnosed GD, antithyroid drugs for less than 3 months. Extracted PBMC RNA gave rise to the TCR library. The data were also submitted as part of a second study, on T cells in Graves' hyperthyroidism and ophthalmopathy.

This specimen consisted of peripheral blood mononuclear cells (PBMCs), obtained at new diagnosis, from a patient treated with antithyroid drugs. These receptor sequences come from a woman between 18 and 29 years old with Graves disease.

This clonotype showed up many times. The rearrangement links TRBV19 to TRBJ2-1; a weak D match, TRBD2 (5 bases). The V end was cut by 4 bases, the J end by 2 bases, with 12 bases between. The germline V gene encodes CDR1 LNHDA and CDR2 SQIVND (reference sequence). The CDR3 totals 15 residues. The DNA for the CDR3 is TGTGCCAGTAGTACCCTCGGGATAACCTACAATGAGCAGTTCTTC. Translating gives CASSTLGITYNEQFF.

The rearrangement links TRBV9 to TRBJ1-3; possibly TRBD1 for D (6 bases). The CDR3 is 16 amino acids. V lost 4 bases to trimming and J lost 4 bases, with 18 bases between them. Per the germline V gene, CDR1 is SGDLS and CDR2 is YYNGEE. The CDR3 DNA follows: TGTGCCAGCAGCCTGCGGGGGGGGGCTTCGGGAAACACCATATATTTT. It codes for CASSLRGGASGNTIYF. Combining the CDR3 with reference TRBV9 and TRBJ1-3 gives the whole variable domain DSGVTQTPKHLITATGQRVTLRCSPRSGDLSVYWYQQSLDQGLQFLIQYYNGEERAKGNILERFSAQQFPDLHSELNLSSLELGDSALYFCASSLRGGASGNTIYFGEGSWLTVV.

This clonotype was detected ten times or more. The V and J genes are TRBV2 and TRBJ2-3; a weak D match, TRBD2 (5 bases). Per germline, CDR1 SNHLY and CDR2 FYNNEI. V gave up 3 bases and J gave up 2 bases, with 12 bases separating them. This CDR3 spans 15 amino acids. DNA of the CDR3: TGTGCCAGCAGTGAGCGAAGCGGCCTCACAGATACGCAGTATTTT. Its translation is CASSERSGLTDTQYF.

This clonotype occurred many times. This chain connects TRBV7-3 to TRBJ2-1; 9 nucleotides align to TRBD1. The V gene end was trimmed by 7 bases and the J gene end by 7 bases; junction bases not matched to a gene: 8. CDR1 SGHTA and CDR2 FQGTGA come from the germline V gene. The CDR3 contains 14 residues. The CDR3 nucleotides read TGTGCCAGCAAGGGGGGACAGGGCGAGAATGAGCAGTTCTTC. Translation gives CASKGGQGENEQFF.

In its sample, this clonotype was seen a few times. V and J are TRBV11-3 and TRBJ2-3; 8 bases fit TRBD2. After removal of 5 bases from V and 4 bases from J, the junction contained 2 bases not matched to a gene. Germline CDR1 is SGHNT and CDR2 is YENEEA. The CDR3 has 13 residues. CDR3: CASSRGGPDTQYF. The CDR3 region has the DNA TGTGCCAGCAGCCGGGGGGGGCCAGATACGCAGTATTTT.

Ten or more counts support this clonotype. The rearrangement joins TRBV29-1 to TRBJ2-1; unclear D gene. The CDR3 length is 10 residues. V lost 6 bases to trimming and J lost 7 bases, with 7 bases between them. The V gene's germline CDR1 is SQVTM and CDR2 ANQGSEA. CDR3 DNA: TGCAGCGTCATGGTAAATGAGCAGTTCTTC. It is translated as CSVMVNEQFF.

This clonotype was seen repeatedly, ten times or more. This chain connects TRBV18 to TRBJ1-5; D is unresolved. Trimming left V 3 bases short and J 6 bases short, with 12 bases between. The CDR3 has 14 amino acids. Germline CDR1 KGHSH, CDR2 LQKENI. The CDR3 coding sequence is TGTGCCAGCTCACCGCCGCATCGGGTTCAGCCCCAGCATTTT. Protein sequence: CASSPPHRVQPQHF.

In this sample, this clonotype turned up a few times. V and J are TRBV24-1 and TRBJ1-5; 8 bases map to TRBD1. CDR3 length equals 15 residues. Germline CDR1 reads KGHDR; CDR2 reads SFDVKD. V gave up 3 bases and J gave up 5 bases; unmatched junction bases: 5. CDR3 nucleotides: TGTGCCACCAGTGATAGACAGGGGTCCCATCAGCCCCAGCATTTT. As protein: CATSDRQGSHQPQHF.

Ten or more counts support this clonotype. The V call is TRBV11-2, the J call TRBJ1-1; D is undetermined. In germline, CDR1 is SGHAT, CDR2 FQNNGV. The germline V and J ends were trimmed by 1 base and 0 bases, with 9 bases remaining between them. The CDR3 length is 15 residues. This CDR3 is CASSLAVPMNTEAFF. CDR3 coding DNA: TGTGCCAGCAGCTTAGCGGTCCCCATGAACACTGAAGCTTTCTTT.

This sequence joins TRBV5-6 and TRBJ2-1; 7 positions agree with TRBD2. The germline V gene has CDR1 SGHDT and CDR2 YYEEEE. The CDR3 totals 14 residues. V gave up 5 bases and J gave up 4 bases; unmatched junction bases: 6. The CDR3 DNA follows: TGTGCCAGCAGTACTAGCGAAGGATACAATGAGCAGTTCTTC. It yields the protein CASSTSEGYNEQFF.

This clonotype has ten or more counts. The chain is built from TRBV29-1 and TRBJ1-1, with D unclear. V shed 5 bases and J shed 1 base, with 8 bases lying between them. Looked up from germline, CDR1 is SQVTM and CDR2 is ANQGSEA. This CDR3 is 12 amino acids long. CDR3 nucleotides: TGCAGCGTTCTCGGGTGGAACACTGAAGCTTTCTTT. Its translation: CSVLGWNTEAFF.

Ten or more counts support this clonotype. V is TRBV4-3 and J is TRBJ2-1; 12 nucleotides match TRBD2. CDR1 and CDR2 from the germline V gene are LGHNA and YSLEER. Trimming took 4 bases from V and 5 from J; bases not matched to a gene: 3. The CDR3 is made up of 15 amino acids. CDR3 loop: CASSPRTSGNNEQFF. The CDR3 DNA follows: TGCGCCAGCAGCCCAAGGACTAGCGGGAACAATGAGCAGTTCTTC.

This clonotype occurred many times. This chain joins TRBV7-2 and TRBJ2-1, with 12 nucleotides matching TRBD2. There are 18 residues in the CDR3. Germline CDR1 is SGHTA and CDR2 is FQGNSA. The V segment lost 2 bases and the J segment 0 bases; nucleotides outside the gene matches: 5. CDR3 nucleotide sequence: TGTGCCAGCAGCTTACGACTAGCGGGGGTTTCCTCCTACAATGAGCAGTTCTTC. This codes for CASSLRLAGVSSYNEQFF.

The chain is built from TRBV19 and TRBJ1-1; no reliable D call. CDR1 and CDR2 (germline): LNHDA, SQIVND (reference sequence). Trimming removed 10 bases from V and 7 bases from J, with 16 bases in between. The CDR3 runs 12 residues. The CDR3 bases are TGTGCCACTACCATGGAGGGTGGTGAAGCTTTCTTT. This codes for CATTMEGGEAFF.

The chain links TRBV20-1 to TRBJ1-5; D not resolved. Per germline, CDR1 DFQATT and CDR2 SNEGSKA (reference sequence). V lost 3 bases and J lost 11, with 14 bases in between. CDR3 size: 12 residues. CDR3 in DNA: TGCAGTGCTAGGGATAGCTACGTGACCCAGCATTTT. Translated, it gives CSARDSYVTQHF.

The gene calls are TRBV7-9 and TRBJ1-2, with TRBD1 identical over 9 bases. The J segment lost 4 bases and the V segment lost 4 bases, leaving 13 bases of the junction unmatched. The germline V gene has CDR1 SEHNR and CDR2 FQNEAQ (reference sequence). The CDR3 length is 17 residues. This chain's CDR3 is CASSSPIGTGNSYGYTF. CDR3 in DNA: TGTGCCAGCAGCTCCCCCATTGGGACAGGGAATAGCTATGGCTACACCTTC.

This clonotype has a count of ten or more. The chain uses TRBV12-3 or TRBV12-4 and TRBJ1-1; 8 bases agree with TRBD1. V shed 3 bases, J shed 5 bases, and the junction held 5 bases outside the gene matches. This CDR3 contains 14 residues. For the CDR3, the DNA is TGTGCCAGCAGTTTTCAGGGGGCTAGGACTGAAGCTTTCTTT. Residues: CASSFQGARTEAFF.

Ten or more counts support this clonotype. This rearrangement joins TRBV12-3 or TRBV12-4 to TRBJ2-1, with TRBD1 matching over 7 bases. The CDR3 spans 13 residues. V dropped 7 bases and J dropped 5; count of bases not matched to a gene: 5. The CDR3 protein is CASKQGWNNEQFF. The CDR3 DNA reads TGTGCCAGCAAACAGGGGTGGAACAATGAGCAGTTCTTC.

This clonotype was counted only a few times. The chain carries TRBV12-3 or TRBV12-4 and TRBJ2-3; the match to TRBD2 covers 7 bases. This CDR3 region has 15 residues. J lost 4 bases, V lost 2 bases, and 6 bases had no gene match. The DNA of the CDR3 is TGTGCCAGCAGTTTACTCACGGGAGGTGCAGATACGCAGTATTTT. Amino acid sequence: CASSLLTGGADTQYF.

This clonotype was counted ten times or more. The V and J genes are TRBV7-9 and TRBJ1-1; D might be TRBD1 (5 bases). Germline lookup yields CDR1 SEHNR and CDR2 FQNEAQ (reference sequence). This CDR3 comprises 15 residues. V dropped 3 bases and J dropped 8 bases, with 19 bases sitting between them. The CDR3 reads CASSFIGNSGAEAFF. The CDR3 DNA reads as TGTGCCAGCAGCTTCATCGGCAACTCTGGGGCGGAAGCTTTCTTT.

This clonotype was counted at least ten times. The rearrangement uses TRBV28 and TRBJ2-1; the D gene is possibly TRBD2 (5 bases). CDR1 MDHEN and CDR2 SYDVKM come from the germline V gene. CDR3 size: 13 residues. V lost 5 bases to trimming and J lost 3 bases, with 8 bases between them. The CDR3 sequence: CASSAGGYNEQFF. CDR3 DNA sequence: TGTGCCAGCAGTGCAGGAGGCTACAATGAGCAGTTCTTC.